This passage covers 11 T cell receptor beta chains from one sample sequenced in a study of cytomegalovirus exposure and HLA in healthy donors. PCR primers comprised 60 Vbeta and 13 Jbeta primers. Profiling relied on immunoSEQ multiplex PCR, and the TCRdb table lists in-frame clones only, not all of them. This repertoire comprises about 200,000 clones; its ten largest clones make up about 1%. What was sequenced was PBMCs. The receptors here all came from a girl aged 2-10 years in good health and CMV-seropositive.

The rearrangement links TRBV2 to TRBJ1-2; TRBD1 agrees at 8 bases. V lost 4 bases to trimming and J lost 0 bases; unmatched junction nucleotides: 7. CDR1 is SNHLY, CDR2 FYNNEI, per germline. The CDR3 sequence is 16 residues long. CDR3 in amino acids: CASSAGQDRPNYGYTF. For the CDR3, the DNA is TGTGCCAGCAGTGCGGGACAGGACAGACCTAACTATGGCTACACCTTC.

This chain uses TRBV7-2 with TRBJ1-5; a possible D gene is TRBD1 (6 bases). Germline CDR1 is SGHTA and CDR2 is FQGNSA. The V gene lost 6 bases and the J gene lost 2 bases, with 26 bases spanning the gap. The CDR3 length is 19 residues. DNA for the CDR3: TGTGCCAGCAGTACGGTGGCGGGGGCTTTTTTTAACGGCAATCAGCCCCAGCATTTT. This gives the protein CASSTVAGAFFNGNQPQHF. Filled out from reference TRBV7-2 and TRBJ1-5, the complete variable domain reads GAGVSQSPSNKVTEKGKDVELRCDPISGHTALYWYRQSLGQGLEFLIYFQGNSAPDKSGLPSDRFSAERTGGSVSTLTIQRTQQEDSAVYLCASSTVAGAFFNGNQPQHFGDGTRLSIL.

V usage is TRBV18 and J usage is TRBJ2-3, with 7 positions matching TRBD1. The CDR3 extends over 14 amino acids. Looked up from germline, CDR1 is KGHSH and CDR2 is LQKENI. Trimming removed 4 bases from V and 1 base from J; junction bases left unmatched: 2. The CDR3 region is CASSLDRGTDTQYF. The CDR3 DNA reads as TGTGCCAGCTCACTAGACAGGGGCACAGATACGCAGTATTTT.

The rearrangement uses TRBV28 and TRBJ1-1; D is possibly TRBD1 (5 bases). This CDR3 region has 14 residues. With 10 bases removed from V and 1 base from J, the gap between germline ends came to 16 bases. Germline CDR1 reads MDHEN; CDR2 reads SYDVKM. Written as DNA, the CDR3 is TGTGCCACTGCCTTCATAGGGGCGAACACTGAAGCTTTCTTT. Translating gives CATAFIGANTEAFF.

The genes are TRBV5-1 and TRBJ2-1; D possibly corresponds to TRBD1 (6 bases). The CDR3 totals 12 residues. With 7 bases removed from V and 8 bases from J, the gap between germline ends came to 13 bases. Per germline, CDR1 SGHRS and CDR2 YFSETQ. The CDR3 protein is CASRSNRDEQFF. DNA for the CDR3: TGCGCCAGCCGCTCCAACAGGGATGAGCAGTTCTTC.

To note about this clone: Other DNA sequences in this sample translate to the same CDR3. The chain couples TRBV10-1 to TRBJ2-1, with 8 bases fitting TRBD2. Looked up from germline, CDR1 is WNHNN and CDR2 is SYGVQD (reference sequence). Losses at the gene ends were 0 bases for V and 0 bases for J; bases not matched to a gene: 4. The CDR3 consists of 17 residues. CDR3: CASSESRLAGSYNEQFF. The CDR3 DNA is TGCGCCAGCAGTGAGTCTAGGCTAGCGGGCTCCTACAATGAGCAGTTCTTC.

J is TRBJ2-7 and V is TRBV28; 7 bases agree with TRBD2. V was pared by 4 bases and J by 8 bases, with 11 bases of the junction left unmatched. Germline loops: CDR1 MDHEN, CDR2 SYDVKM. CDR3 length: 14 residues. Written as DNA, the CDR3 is TGTGCCAGCAGTTGGGGCAGACGGGAGGATAAGCAGTACTTC. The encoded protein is CASSWGRREDKQYF.

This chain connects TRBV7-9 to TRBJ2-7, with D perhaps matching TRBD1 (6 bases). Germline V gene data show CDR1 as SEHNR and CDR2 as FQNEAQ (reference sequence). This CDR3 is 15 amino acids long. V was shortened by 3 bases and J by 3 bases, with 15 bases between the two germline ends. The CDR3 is CASSFTQGRHYEQYF. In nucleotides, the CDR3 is TGTGCCAGCAGCTTCACACAGGGTAGGCACTACGAGCAGTACTTC.

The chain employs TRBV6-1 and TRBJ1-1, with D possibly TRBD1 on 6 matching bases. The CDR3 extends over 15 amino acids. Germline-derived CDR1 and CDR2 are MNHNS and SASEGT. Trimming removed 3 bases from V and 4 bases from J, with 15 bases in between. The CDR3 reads CASSEGAHYGTEAFF. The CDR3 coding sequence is TGTGCCAGCAGTGAGGGGGCACATTATGGCACTGAAGCTTTCTTT.

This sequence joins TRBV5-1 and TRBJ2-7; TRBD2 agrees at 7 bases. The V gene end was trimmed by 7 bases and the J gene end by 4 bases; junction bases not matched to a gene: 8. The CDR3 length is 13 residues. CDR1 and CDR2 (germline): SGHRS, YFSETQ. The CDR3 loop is CASRPGGGYEQYF. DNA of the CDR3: TGCGCCAGCCGTCCGGGGGGAGGGTACGAGCAGTACTTC.

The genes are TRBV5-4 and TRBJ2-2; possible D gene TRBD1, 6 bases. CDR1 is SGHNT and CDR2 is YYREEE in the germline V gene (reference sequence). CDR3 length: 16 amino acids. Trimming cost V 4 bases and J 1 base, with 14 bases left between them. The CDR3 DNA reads TGTGCCAGCAGCCGATCCGGGACACAGAACACCGGGGAGCTGTTTTTT. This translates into CASSRSGTQNTGELFF.